One sample yielded the 20 T cell receptor beta chains listed below, sequenced in a study of monozygotic twins with inflammatory bowel disease. TCRdb reworked the 5' RACE reads into one entry per CDR3 protein, no DNA. Seen in this sample are more than 350,000 distinct CDR3 sequences; the ten most common clones hold 2% to 2.5%. The sample comprised blood. The source of these receptors is a human donor with ulcerative colitis or Crohn's disease, or a healthy co-twin of an affected twin (not recorded which).

The V gene is TRBV29-1, the J gene TRBJ2-2; TCRdb designates TRBD2, a call that cannot be tested without DNA. Germline CDR1 is SQVTM and CDR2 is ANQGSEA. This CDR3 has 15 amino acids. The CDR3 is CSAGGTRANTGELFF.

The rearrangement joins TRBV9 to TRBJ2-4; there is no DNA to check the TCRdb D call of TRBD2. Germline lookup yields CDR1 SGDLS and CDR2 YYNGEE. The CDR3 is 17 amino acids. Here the CDR3 reads CASSPRTSGLAKNIQYF. Supplemented by reference TRBV9 and TRBJ2-4, the full variable domain reads DSGVTQTPKHLITATGQRVTLRCSPRSGDLSVYWYQQSLDQGLQFLIQYYNGEERAKGNILERFSAQQFPDLHSELNLSSLELGDSALYFCASSPRTSGLAKNIQYFGAGTRLSVL.

V is TRBV12-3 or TRBV12-4 and J is TRBJ2-7; the TRBD1 assignment by TCRdb is unverifiable without DNA. The CDR3 has 14 residues. This chain's CDR3 is CASRPGQGIYEQYF.

The gene calls are TRBV20-1 and TRBJ2-7; the D gene TCRdb calls, TRBD1, cannot be checked with no DNA. Germline lookup yields CDR1 DFQATT and CDR2 SNEGSKA (reference sequence). The CDR3 totals 14 residues. The CDR3 loop is CSARRDSSPYEQYF.

The V call is TRBV5-6, the J call TRBJ2-4; as DNA is missing, the TRBD1 call by TCRdb cannot be tested. The CDR3 length is 15 residues. Germline CDR1 SGHDT, CDR2 YYEEEE. Here the CDR3 reads CASSYRTQAKNIQYF.

The chain links TRBV20-1 to TRBJ2-3; the TCRdb call, TRBD2, lacks DNA for checking. The germline CDR1 and CDR2 sequences are DFQATT and SNEGSKA (reference sequence). This CDR3 is built from 17 residues. The CDR3 protein is CSARDPSGRAGEDTQYF.

The J gene is TRBJ2-1, the V gene TRBV9. The CDR3 extends over 16 amino acids. The germline gives CDR1 SGDLS, CDR2 YYNGEE. CDR3 region: CASSVVVGGSYNEQFF.

J is TRBJ2-5 and V is TRBV5-6; TCRdb picks TRBD2, but there is no DNA to check that call. Germline values: CDR1 SGHDT, CDR2 YYEEEE. CDR3 size: 16 residues. CDR3 region: CASTIFSREVTETQYF. The full variable domain, with the rest looked up from reference TRBV5-6 and TRBJ2-5, is DAGVTQSPTHLIKTRGQQVTLRCSPKSGHDTVSWYQQALGQGPQFIFQYYEEEERQRGNFPDRFSGHQFPNYSSELNVNALLLGDSALYLCASTIFSREVTETQYFGPGTRLLVL.

J is TRBJ2-7 and V is TRBV11-2; the TCRdb call, TRBD2, lacks DNA for checking. Germline assignment: CDR1 SGHAT and CDR2 FQNNGV. The CDR3 consists of 15 residues. The CDR3 spells CASSLGVGETYEQYF.

The chain joins TRBV6-5 to TRBJ1-3; absent DNA, TCRdb's TRBD1 call cannot be checked. Germline V gene sequence: CDR1 MNHEY, CDR2 SVGAGI. The CDR3 has 15 residues. This CDR3 reads CASSSTGVSGNTIYF.

This chain links TRBV11-2 with TRBJ1-6; TCRdb names TRBD1, which stays unverified in the absence of DNA. The CDR3 is made up of 13 amino acids. Germline V gene sequence: CDR1 SGHAT, CDR2 FQNNGV. The CDR3 sequence is CASRSGWPQPLHF.

The rearrangement links TRBV28 to TRBJ2-7; as DNA is missing, the TRBD2 call by TCRdb cannot be tested. This CDR3 spans 15 amino acids. The germline V gene encodes CDR1 MDHEN and CDR2 SYDVKM. CDR3: CASSSPGLKLGEQYF.

The chain carries TRBV7-6 and TRBJ2-7; TCRdb returns TRBD1, unconfirmable since there is no DNA. Germline V gene data show CDR1 as SGHVS and CDR2 as FNYEAQ. The CDR3 sequence is 12 residues long. CDR3 in amino acids: CASGTGPYEQYF.

The chain employs TRBV5-1 and TRBJ2-7; TCRdb reports TRBD1, a call that lacks DNA to check it against. The germline CDR1 and CDR2 sequences are SGHRS and YFSETQ. CDR3 length equals 15 residues. The CDR3 sequence: CASSPEPLFYYEQYF.

V and J are TRBV7-9 and TRBJ2-3. This CDR3 has 15 amino acids. In germline, CDR1 is SEHNR, CDR2 FQNEAQ (reference sequence). The CDR3 loop is CASSRQSSSTDTQYF.

The genes are TRBV5-1 and TRBJ2-1; absent DNA, TCRdb's TRBD1 call cannot be checked. Germline CDR1 is SGHRS and CDR2 is YFSETQ. The CDR3 runs to 16 residues. This chain's CDR3 is CASSQQPGQAYNEQFF. Variable domain in full (rest from reference TRBV5-1 and TRBJ2-1): KAGVTQTPRYLIKTRGQQVTLSCSPISGHRSVSWYQQTPGQGLQFLFEYFSETQRNKGNFPGRFSGRQFSNSRSEMNVSTLELGDSALYLCASSQQPGQAYNEQFFGPGTRLTVL.

The chain is built from TRBV5-1 and TRBJ2-1. The CDR3 extends over 14 amino acids. The germline CDR1 and CDR2 sequences are SGHRS and YFSETQ. The CDR3 region is CASQTTGPYNEQFF.

V gene TRBV5-1 combines with J gene TRBJ2-3; TCRdb returns TRBD2, unconfirmable since there is no DNA. The V gene's germline CDR1 is SGHRS and CDR2 YFSETQ. This CDR3 region has 18 residues. CDR3 sequence: CASSLCSSGAISTDTQYF. The complete variable domain, with remaining parts taken from reference TRBV5-1 and TRBJ2-3, reads KAGVTQTPRYLIKTRGQQVTLSCSPISGHRSVSWYQQTPGQGLQFLFEYFSETQRNKGNFPGRFSGRQFSNSRSEMNVSTLELGDSALYLCASSLCSSGAISTDTQYFGPGTRLTVL.

V and J are TRBV5-1 and TRBJ1-1; lacking DNA, the TRBD1 call made by TCRdb goes unchecked. This CDR3 has 14 amino acids. Germline V gene sequence: CDR1 SGHRS, CDR2 YFSETQ. The CDR3 protein is CASSLGGVYTEAFF.

The chain joins TRBV15 to TRBJ2-7. The CDR3 spans 13 residues. Germline V gene sequence: CDR1 LNHNV, CDR2 YYDKDF (reference sequence). CDR3 amino acids: CATSRGKDYEQYF.